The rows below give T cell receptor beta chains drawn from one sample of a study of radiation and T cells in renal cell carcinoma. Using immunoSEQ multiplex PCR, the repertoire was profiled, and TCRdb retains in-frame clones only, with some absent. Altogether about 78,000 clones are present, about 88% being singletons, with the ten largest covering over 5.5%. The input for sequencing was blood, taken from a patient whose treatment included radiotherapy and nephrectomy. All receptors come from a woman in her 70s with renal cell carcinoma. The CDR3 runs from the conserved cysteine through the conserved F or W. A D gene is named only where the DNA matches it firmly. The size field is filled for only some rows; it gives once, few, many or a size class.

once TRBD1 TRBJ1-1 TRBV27 TGTGCCAGCAGTACCAGGACAGGGTTTGACACTGAAGCTTTCTTT CASSTRTGFDTEAFF
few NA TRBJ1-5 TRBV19 TGTGCCAGTAGTATAGCAGGGTTGGGCAATCAGCCCCAGCATTTT CASSIAGLGNQPQHF
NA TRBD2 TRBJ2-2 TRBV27 TGTGCCAGCAGGGGGGCGGGGGGCACGAACACCGGGGAGCTGTTTTTT CASRGAGGTNTGELFF
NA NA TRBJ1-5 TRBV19 TGTGCCAGTAGTATAGGGGTTAGCCAGCCCCAGCATTTT CASSIGVSQPQHF
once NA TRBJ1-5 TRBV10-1 TGCGCCAGCAGGCCAGGGTTTCATGGCAATCAGCCCCAGCATTTT CASRPGFHGNQPQHF
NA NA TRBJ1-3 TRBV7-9 TGTGCCAGCAGCTTAGCGTGGAGCTCTGGAAACACCATATATTTT CASSLAWSSGNTIYF
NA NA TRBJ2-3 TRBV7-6 TGTGCCAGCAGCCTAGAAGGGGCAAAGGGCACAGATACGCAGTATTTT CASSLEGAKGTDTQYF
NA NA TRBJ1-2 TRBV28 TGTGCCAGCAGTTTCGGACACACTAACTATGGCTACACCTTC CASSFGHTNYGYTF
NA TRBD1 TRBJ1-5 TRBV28 TGTGCCAGCAGTTTTCGACAGGGCGATCAGCCCCAGCATTTT CASSFRQGDQPQHF
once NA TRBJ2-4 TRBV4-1 TGCGCCAGCAGCCAAGTACGAACGGCCACGGTTCAGTACTTC CASSQVRTATVQYF
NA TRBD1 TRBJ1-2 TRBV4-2 TGTGCCAGCAGCCAAGATATCGCAGGGGGCAACTATGGCTACACCTTC CASSQDIAGGNYGYTF
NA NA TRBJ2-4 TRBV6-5 TGTGCCAGCAGTTCTCGACCCGGACAGTCCAAAAACATTCAGTACTTC CASSSRPGQSKNIQYF
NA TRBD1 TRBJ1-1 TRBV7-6 TGTGCCAGCAGCCCAGGTGTCAGGGGGGGACTGAACACTGAAGCTTTCTTT CASSPGVRGGLNTEAFF
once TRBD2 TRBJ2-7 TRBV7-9 TGTGCCAGCAGCGCAGGGACTACTTACGAGCAGTACTTC CASSAGTTYEQYF
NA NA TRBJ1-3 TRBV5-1 TGCGCCAGCAGCTTGGCCTCCGGCGCGGGAAACACCATATATTTT CASSLASGAGNTIYF